This TCR beta chain appears in the sequencing data of a study of blood T cell repertoires in COVID-19 (dated by TCRdb to between 2020 and 2021). As for the study more broadly: The collaborator samples originated in the United States, Italy and Spain and spanned the acute and convalescent phases of COVID-19. The samples were drawn from the first 160 participants of the ongoing ImmuneRACE study and from 1,200 or so subjects provided by 6 global collaborators. Sample metadata almost always included a de-identified subject ID, COVID-19 status, age in years and sex. The prospective study material was composed of cDNA or gDNA derived from T cells, B-cell-depleted T cells, or PBMCs. Where available, HLA class I and class II types were taken from metadata supplied by the sample provider and were not determined by assay-based typing. Subjects who had been exposed to COVID-19, were actively infected with it, or had recovered from it provided the deeply sampled blood TCRbeta repertoires that made up the dataset. The repertoires were released in a freely available public database meant as a resource for research on the immune response to SARS-CoV-2. The full study reports these points: The amount of clinical and demographic metadata varied by source and participant and was provided uncurated.

Note on this clone: The antigen it binds to is not known. Nothing much larger sits one base from this clone, and base qualities are not available.

Per the germline V gene, MDHEN is the CDR1 and SYDVKM is the CDR2. The CDR3 holds 16 amino acids from the cysteine to the phenylalanine. Solely the CDR3 DNA is kept, with 48 bases framed from the first base. V trim: 6 bases; J trim: 0 bases; unmatched bases: 3. One collaborating source in Seattle enrolled patients while the patients were actively infected and followed the patients over time throughout the course of disease. Each collaborating institution followed its own protocols to collect whole blood in K2EDTA tubes. For TCRbeta analysis, collaborator samples were shipped as frozen whole blood, as isolated PBMCs, or as DNA extracted from either sample type. TCRbeta CDR3 regions were amplified from genomic DNA using the immunoSEQ Assay, a bias-controlled multiplex PCR. The original methods were these. Within the assay, amplification of reference gene primers was used to estimate how many nucleated cells each sample contained. To quantify the absolute abundance of each unique TCRbeta CDR3 rearrangement, sequence reads were collapsed and filtered. For each sample, productive Simpson clonality was calculated by taking the square root of Simpson's diversity index across productive rearrangements. TCRdb mirrors the immuneACCESS table, restricted to in-frame sequences. Some clones are absent from its copies; in checked studies, under half trace to an unresolved V gene, and the reason for the others is unknown. V and J calls and clone size come straight from that table; D and trimming were deduced from the DNA. In this sample the table shows over 75,000 clones, approximately 86% of which occur a single time. The ten largest clones represent around 2.1% of the sample.

Material for sequencing was peripheral blood. The chain is encoded by TRBV28 joined to TRBJ2-1, with 12 central nucleotides matching TRBD2. The sequence came from a man between 50 and 59 years old with COVID-19, enrolled during active disease. The DNA sequence is given as TGTGCCAGCAGCACTAGCGGGGGGCCCTCCTACAATGAGCAGTTCTTC. Translated, it reads CASSTSGGPSYNEQFF.